Listed below are T cell receptor beta chains from one sample, sequenced in a study of cytomegalovirus exposure and HLA in healthy donors. Some clones are missing from TCRdb's copy, which holds only in-frame ones; the method was immunoSEQ multiplex PCR. Across around 200,000 clones, the top ten clones capture about 0.79% of the sample. Sequencing was carried out using PBMCs. These receptor sequences come from a woman between 18 and 29 years old in good health and CMV-seropositive. The CDR3 runs from the conserved cysteine through the conserved F or W. The D gene is left open where the match is weak.

J,D,V,DNA,CDR3
TRBJ1-2,-,TRBV15,TGTGCCACCAGCCTAAAAATATCGGGGGTTGGCTACACCTTC,CATSLKISGVGYTF
TRBJ1-1,TRBD1,TRBV4-1,TGCGCCAGCAGCCAAACAGGGGCCACTGAAGCTTTCTTT,CASSQTGATEAFF
TRBJ2-2,-,TRBV6-1,TGTGCCAGCAGTGAAGCTAGGGGATCAACCGGGGAGCTGTTTTTT,CASSEARGSTGELFF
TRBJ1-1,TRBD1,TRBV23-1,TGCGCCAGCAGTCCAGAGGTGGACAGGGGGCCGTCTAACACTGAAGCTTTCTTT,CASSPEVDRGPSNTEAFF
TRBJ2-7,TRBD1,TRBV7-9,TGTGCCAGCAGCCCCCAGGGGGAGTCCTACGAGCAGTACTTC,CASSPQGESYEQYF
TRBJ1-5,-,TRBV10-3,TGTGCCATCAGTGACAGCACAGTCAATCAGCCCCAGCATTTT,CAISDSTVNQPQHF
TRBJ1-4,-,TRBV7-2,TGTGCCAGCAGCTCCGGGGAGGGTCCTAATGAAAAACTGTTTTTT,CASSSGEGPNEKLFF
TRBJ1-2,-,TRBV5-6,TGTGCCAGCAGCACCCCCGGCAGGGACTATGGCTACACCTTC,CASSTPGRDYGYTF
TRBJ1-2,-,TRBV29-1,TGCAGCGTTGGGGTACAGTACTATGGCTACACCTTC,CSVGVQYYGYTF
TRBJ1-2,-,TRBV5-8,TGTGCCAGCAGCGCTCCGGGAGCTAACTATGGCTACACCTTC,CASSAPGANYGYTF
TRBJ1-5,-,TRBV7-2,TGTGCCAGCAGCTTATGGGCAGATAGCAATCAGCCCCAGCATTTT,CASSLWADSNQPQHF
TRBJ1-1,-,TRBV29-1,TGCAGCGTGTGCGAATTCGACACTGAAGCTTTCTTT,CSVCEFDTEAFF
TRBJ1-2,-,TRBV9,TGTGCCAGCAGCCCCTCGTCGGGTTATGGCTACACCTTC,CASSPSSGYGYTF
TRBJ2-3,TRBD2,TRBV29-1,TGCAGCGCCTCTAGCGGAAAGACAGATACGCAGTATTTT,CSASSGKTDTQYF
TRBJ2-7,TRBD2,TRBV30,TGTGCCTGGACTCAAGGAGCGGGAGGGCCCTACGAGCAGTACTTC,CAWTQGAGGPYEQYF
TRBJ2-5,-,TRBV5-1,TGCGCCAGCAGCGGAACAGAGTACCAAGAGACCCAGTACTTC,CASSGTEYQETQYF
TRBJ2-7,TRBD2,TRBV11-3,TGTGCCAGCAGCTTCTCGGGACTAGCCAACCCTTCCGAGCAGTACTTC,CASSFSGLANPSEQYF
TRBJ2-7,TRBD2,TRBV7-2,TGTGCCAGCAGCCCGCGACTAGCGGGAGTCGGTGTAGACGAGCAGTACTTC,CASSPRLAGVGVDEQYF
TRBJ1-4,TRBD1,TRBV6-4,TGTGCCAGCAGTGACGCGGGACAGGTGTTTGCAACTAATGAAAAACTGTTTTTT,CASSDAGQVFATNEKLFF
TRBJ2-1,TRBD1,TRBV5-4,TGTGCCAGCAGCACCGGGACAGCTCTCTCCTACAATGAGCAGTTCTTC,CASSTGTALSYNEQFF
TRBJ1-1,-,TRBV6-1,TGTGCCAGCAGTGAGACAGGCGCGAACACTGAAGCTTTCTTT,CASSETGANTEAFF
TRBJ1-1,-,TRBV18,TGTGCCAGCTCACCACAGACAGGAAACACTGAAGCTTTCTTT,CASSPQTGNTEAFF
TRBJ2-1,-,TRBV5-6,TGTGCCAGCAGCTTCGACGGGAGGTTAGGGGGCAATGAGCAGTTCTTC,CASSFDGRLGGNEQFF
TRBJ2-6,-,TRBV30,TGTGCCTGGAGTCTTTACCTCACCAGCTCTGGGGCCAACGTCCTGACTTTC,CAWSLYLTSSGANVLTF
TRBJ2-7,-,TRBV5-4,TGTGCCAGCAGCTTGTTCGGGGGTCCCTACGAGCAGTACTTC,CASSLFGGPYEQYF
TRBJ2-5,-,TRBV13,TGTGCCAGCAGCGATCAGGGCCAAGAGACCCAGTACTTC,CASSDQGQETQYF
TRBJ2-7,TRBD1,TRBV2,TGTGCCGTACCAGCAGGGGGCCCAAGCTCCTACGAGCAGTACTTC,CAVPAGGPSSYEQYF
TRBJ2-3,-,TRBV9,TGTGCCAGCAGCGTGCTAGCGTACCTCACAGATACGCAGTATTTT,CASSVLAYLTDTQYF
TRBJ1-3,TRBD1,TRBV9,TGTGCCAGCAGCGACCGGGACAGGGGAAACACCATATATTTT,CASSDRDRGNTIYF
TRBJ2-1,TRBD2,TRBV10-2,TGCGCCAGCAGTGAGACTAGCGGAACCACCAACAATGAGCAGTTCTTC,CASSETSGTTNNEQFF
TRBJ2-1,TRBD1,TRBV27,TGTGCCAGCAGCCAGGACAGGGGGCTCTATGAGCAGTTCTTC,CASSQDRGLYEQFF
TRBJ2-7,-,TRBV2,TGTGCCAGCAGTGATGCCGCGTCTAATGAGCAGTACTTC,CASSDAASNEQYF
TRBJ1-5,-,TRBV27,TGTGCCAGCAGTTTAGTTTCCGGTGGTAGCAATCAGCCCCAGCATTTT,CASSLVSGGSNQPQHF
TRBJ2-3,TRBD1,TRBV5-6,TGTGCCAGCACCGAGGACAGGAGGGATACGCAGTATTTT,CASTEDRRDTQYF
TRBJ2-3,TRBD2,TRBV6-4,TGTGCCACATCTTCTGCGGGAGGGGAAGATACGCAGTATTTT,CATSSAGGEDTQYF
TRBJ2-7,TRBD1,TRBV5-4,TGTGCCAGCAGCCCCCGGGACAGGGTCCTCGAGCAGTACTTC,CASSPRDRVLEQYF
TRBJ2-2,-,TRBV30,TGTGCCTGGAGTGTAACTTTCCCCGGGGAGCTGTTTTTT,CAWSVTFPGELFF
TRBJ1-1,-,TRBV5-8,TGTGCCAGCAGGGCCCGGGTTGGCGGGACTGAAGCTTTCTTT,CASRARVGGTEAFF
TRBJ1-2,TRBD1,TRBV12-5,TGTGCTAGTGGTTTGGCCAGGGGGCTTATCTATGGCTACACCTTC,CASGLARGLIYGYTF
TRBJ2-7,-,TRBV11-2,TGTGCCAGCAGCTTAGGGTGGACGGGAGGGGGCCTTAATGCCTACGAGCAGTACTTC,CASSLGWTGGGLNAYEQYF
TRBJ2-5,TRBD2,TRBV9,TGTGCCAGCAGCGTGAGGACTAGCGGGAGGGGAGGGGAGACCCAGTACTTC,CASSVRTSGRGGETQYF
TRBJ1-2,-,TRBV6-1,TGTGCCAGCAGTCCAGGGGCCGACTATGGCTACACCTTC,CASSPGADYGYTF
TRBJ2-7,TRBD1,TRBV7-6,TGTGCCAGCAGCCGCGGAGGACAGGGCACCTACGAGCAGTACTTC,CASSRGGQGTYEQYF
TRBJ2-2,-,TRBV5-1,TGCGCCAGCAGCTTGGACAGTGCCGGGGAGCTGTTTTTT,CASSLDSAGELFF
TRBJ1-6,TRBD1,TRBV5-1,TGCGCCAGCAGCATGGCTTGGACAGGGGGCCGGCGGGATTCACCCCTCCACTTT,CASSMAWTGGRRDSPLHF
TRBJ2-5,TRBD2,TRBV5-4,TGTGCCAGCAGCCCCCATACTAGCGGAGAGACCCAGTACTTC,CASSPHTSGETQYF
TRBJ2-3,TRBD1,TRBV5-1,TGCGCCAGCAGTCCGGACAGGGCTGACACAGATACGCAGTATTTT,CASSPDRADTDTQYF
TRBJ2-7,-,TRBV25-1,TGTGCCAGCAGTGAATTTGATGAAACAGGGAGCTACGAGCAGTACTTC,CASSEFDETGSYEQYF
TRBJ1-2,-,TRBV30,TGTGCCTGGAGGCCCGGGGGGGGTAATGGCTACACCTTC,CAWRPGGGNGYTF
TRBJ1-2,TRBD1,TRBV30,TGTGCCTGGAGCGTCTTAACAGGGGGCGGAACTGGCTACACCTTC,CAWSVLTGGGTGYTF
TRBJ2-7,TRBD1,TRBV25-1,TGTGCCAGCAGGAGACAGGGGGCCACCTACGAGCAGTACTTC,CASRRQGATYEQYF
TRBJ1-5,-,TRBV7-8,TGTGCCAGCAGCTTAGTGGGGGGAGGCAATCAGCCCCAGCATTTT,CASSLVGGGNQPQHF
TRBJ1-5,TRBD1,TRBV5-1,TGCGCCAGCAGCTTGGGGACAGGGTTGTTTGGCAATCAGCCCCAGCATTTT,CASSLGTGLFGNQPQHF
TRBJ1-2,TRBD1,TRBV19,TGTGCCAGTAGTATAGACAGGGGGATCTATGGCTACACCTTC,CASSIDRGIYGYTF
TRBJ1-1,-,TRBV21-1,TGTGCCAGGCGGGGGAACACTGAAGCTTTCTTT,CARRGNTEAFF
TRBJ1-1,-,TRBV7-9,TGTGCCAGCCTCGTGGGGGGGAACACTGAAGCTTTCTTT,CASLVGGNTEAFF
TRBJ2-7,-,TRBV7-6,TGTGCCAGCAGCTTAGCCGGGAAGGTGTACGAGCAGTACTTC,CASSLAGKVYEQYF
TRBJ1-6,TRBD1,TRBV2,TGTGCCAGGGGGACAGGGAATTCACCCCTCCACTTT,CARGTGNSPLHF